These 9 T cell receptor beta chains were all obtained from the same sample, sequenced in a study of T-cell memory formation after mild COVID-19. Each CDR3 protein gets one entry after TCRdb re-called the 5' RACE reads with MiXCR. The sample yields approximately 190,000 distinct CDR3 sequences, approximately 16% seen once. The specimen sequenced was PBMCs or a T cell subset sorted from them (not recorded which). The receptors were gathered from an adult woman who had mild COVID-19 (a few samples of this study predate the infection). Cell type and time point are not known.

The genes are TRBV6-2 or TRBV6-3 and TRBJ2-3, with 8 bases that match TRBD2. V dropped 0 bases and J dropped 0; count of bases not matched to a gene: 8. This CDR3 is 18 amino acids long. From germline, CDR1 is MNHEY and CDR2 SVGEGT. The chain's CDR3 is CASSYSSSGTRSTDTQYF. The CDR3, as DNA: TGTGCCAGCAGTTACTCGAGTAGCGGGACCCGCAGCACAGATACGCAGTATTTT.

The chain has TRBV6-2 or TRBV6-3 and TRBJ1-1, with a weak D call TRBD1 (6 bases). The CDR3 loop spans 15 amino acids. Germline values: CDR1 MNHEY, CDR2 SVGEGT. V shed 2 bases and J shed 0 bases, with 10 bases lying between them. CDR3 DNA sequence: TGTGCCAGCAGTTACCCCAGGACAGTGAACACTGAAGCTTTCTTT. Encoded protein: CASSYPRTVNTEAFF.

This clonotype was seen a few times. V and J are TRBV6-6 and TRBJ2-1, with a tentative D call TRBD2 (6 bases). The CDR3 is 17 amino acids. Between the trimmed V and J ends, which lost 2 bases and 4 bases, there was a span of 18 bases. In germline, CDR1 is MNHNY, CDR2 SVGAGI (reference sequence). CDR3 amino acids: CASSYAGTRGAYNEQFF. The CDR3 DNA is TGTGCCAGCAGTTACGCCGGGACTCGAGGGGCTTACAATGAGCAGTTCTTC.

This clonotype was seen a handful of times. In DNA, the CDR3 is TGTGCCAGCAGCTTATGGGGGGGAGAGACCCAGTACTTC. It is translated as CASSLWGGETQYF. The V gene is TRBV7-3, the J gene TRBJ2-5, with 7 bases that match TRBD2. J gave up 4 bases and V 2 bases, and 1 base lay outside the gene matches. Germline CDR1 reads SGHTA; CDR2 reads FQGTGA. There are 13 residues in the CDR3.

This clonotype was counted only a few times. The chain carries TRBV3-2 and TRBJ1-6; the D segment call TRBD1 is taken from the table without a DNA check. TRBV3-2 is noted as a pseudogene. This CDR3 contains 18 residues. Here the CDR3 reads CASSQDLGTDRNNSPLHF. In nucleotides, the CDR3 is TGTGCCAGCAGCCAAGATTTAGGGACGGATCGTAATAATTCACCCCTCCACTTT.

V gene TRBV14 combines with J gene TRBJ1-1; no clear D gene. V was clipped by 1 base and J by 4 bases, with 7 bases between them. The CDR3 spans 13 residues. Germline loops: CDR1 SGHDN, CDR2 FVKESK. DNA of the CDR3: TGTGCCAGCAGCCAAGTAACGAGCACTGAAGCTTTCTTT. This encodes CASSQVTSTEAFF.

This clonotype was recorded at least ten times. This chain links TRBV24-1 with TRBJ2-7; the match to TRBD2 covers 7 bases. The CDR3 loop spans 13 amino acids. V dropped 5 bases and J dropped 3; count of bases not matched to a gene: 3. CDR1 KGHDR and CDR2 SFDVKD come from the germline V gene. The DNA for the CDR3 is TGTGCCACCAGTGCGGGGGGTTACTACGAGCAGTACTTC. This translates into CATSAGGYYEQYF.

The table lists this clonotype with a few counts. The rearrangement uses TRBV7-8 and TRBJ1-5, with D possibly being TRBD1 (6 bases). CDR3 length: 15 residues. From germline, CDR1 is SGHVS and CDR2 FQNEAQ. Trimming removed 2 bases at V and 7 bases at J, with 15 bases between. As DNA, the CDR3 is TGTGCCAGCAGCTTAAGCAGAGGGGGAGGGCAGCCCCAGCATTTT. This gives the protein CASSLSRGGGQPQHF.

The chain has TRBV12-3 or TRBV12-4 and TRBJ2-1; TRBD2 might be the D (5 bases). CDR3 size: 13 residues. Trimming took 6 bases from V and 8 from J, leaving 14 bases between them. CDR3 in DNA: TGTGCCAGCAGCACCAAGGACTTTGATGAGCAGTTCTTC. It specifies CASSTKDFDEQFF.